One and the same sample provided the 10 T cell receptor beta chains below, sequenced in a study of CD8+ T cells in alopecia areata. Extraction of RNA preceded its reverse transcription into cDNA, which served as the sequencing template. The protocol was immunoSEQ multiplex PCR, while the TCRdb copy is restricted to in-frame clones and leaves out a portion. The sample contains 100,000 to 150,000 clones, more than 40% of which appear only once. The sample was CD8+ T cells sorted from blood, taken at week 0. The source of these receptors is a human donor with alopecia areata.

J is TRBJ2-7 and V is TRBV10-3; no firm D call. The CDR3 totals 14 residues. With 2 bases removed from V and 3 bases from J, the gap between germline ends came to 11 bases. CDR1 and CDR2 from the germline V gene are ENHRY and SYGVKD. The CDR3 DNA follows: TGTGCCATCAGTGAGACAGATACCCACTACGAGCAGTACTTC. It encodes CAISETDTHYEQYF.

This clone was detected only a few times. This sequence joins TRBV4-3 and TRBJ2-7, with D perhaps TRBD2 (5 bases). Germline V gene data show CDR1 as LGHNA and CDR2 as YSLEER. Trimming removed 0 bases from V and 0 bases from J, with 9 bases in between. The CDR3 spans 15 residues. The CDR3 spells CASSQDLGVSYEQYF. CDR3 bases: TGCGCCAGCAGCCAAGATCTCGGGGTCTCCTACGAGCAGTACTTC.

This clone was recorded a few times. The rearrangement links TRBV2 to TRBJ2-7; D remains ambiguous. Trimming left V 4 bases short and J 0 bases short, with 4 bases between. The CDR3 sequence is 12 residues long. Looked up from germline, CDR1 is SNHLY and CDR2 is FYNNEI. The CDR3 sequence: CASSGLSYEQYF. The CDR3 bases are TGTGCCAGCAGTGGGCTCTCCTACGAGCAGTACTTC.

In regard to this clone: Other nucleotide sequences from this sample produce the same CDR3. The chain joins TRBV6-5 to TRBJ2-7; D perhaps matches TRBD2 (6 bases). Trimming left V 2 bases short and J 3 bases short, with 8 bases between. The CDR3 is made up of 13 amino acids. Germline CDR1 is MNHEY and CDR2 is SVGAGI. The CDR3 sequence is CASSYGGSYEQYF. CDR3 sequence (DNA): TGTGCCAGCAGTTACGGGGGGAGCTACGAGCAGTACTTC.

This clone was found a few times. This chain uses TRBV4-1 with TRBJ2-1; D is uncertain. CDR1 and CDR2 from the germline V gene are MGHRA and YSYEKL. The V gene lost 3 bases and the J gene lost 3 bases, with 9 bases spanning the gap. The CDR3 is 14 amino acids. CDR3 nucleotide sequence: TGCGCCAGCAGCCAGAACCAGAACTACAATGAGCAGTTCTTC. Translated, it gives CASSQNQNYNEQFF.

Of note for this clone: This same CDR3 is encoded by further DNA sequences in the sample. The chain combines TRBV5-6 with TRBJ2-1; D is undetermined. Germline CDR1 SGHDT, CDR2 YYEEEE. The V and J ends lost 2 bases and 3 bases respectively, with 9 bases between them. The CDR3 is made up of 14 amino acids. This CDR3 is CASSLGSSYNEQFF. The CDR3 DNA is TGTGCCAGCAGCTTAGGCAGTAGCTACAATGAGCAGTTCTTC.

Details on this clone: Other DNA sequences within the sample encode an identical CDR3. The V and J genes are TRBV5-1 and TRBJ1-5; no clear D gene. The V end lost 0 bases, the J end lost 2 bases, and 6 bases lay between the germline ends. From germline, CDR1 is SGHRS and CDR2 YFSETQ. The CDR3 runs 14 residues. The CDR3 reads CASSLEGGNQPQHF. CDR3 nucleotides: TGCGCCAGCAGCTTGGAAGGCGGCAATCAGCCCCAGCATTTT.

In this sample, this clone turned up once. This chain connects TRBV29-1 to TRBJ1-2; 8 nucleotides align to TRBD1. V trimming: 7 bases; J trimming: 4 bases; junction bases outside the gene matches: 5. CDR3 length: 12 amino acids. The germline gives CDR1 SQVTM, CDR2 ANQGSEA. The CDR3 is CSADRGLYGYTF. CDR3 bases: TGCAGCGCCGACAGGGGCCTCTATGGCTACACCTTC.

A few counts support this clone. The chain couples TRBV9 to TRBJ2-5; D unclear. Gene TRBJ2-7 matches the end of the DNA better, so the J call may be wrong. The CDR3 has 13 amino acids. Germline V lookup: CDR1 SGDLS, CDR2 YYNGEE. Here the CDR3 DNA reads TGTGCCAGCAGCGTAGAAGCATCCTACGAGCAGTACTTC. This gives the protein CASSVEASYEQYF.

This clone has just a few counts. J is TRBJ2-7 and V is TRBV7-3; D is tentatively TRBD1 or TRBD2 (5 bases each). V lost 2 bases and J 5 bases, leaving 10 bases between the germline ends. Germline V CDR1 and CDR2: SGHTA, FQGTGA. The CDR3 is 13 amino acids. CDR3 amino acids: CASSLPGSNEQYF. DNA for the CDR3: TGTGCCAGCAGCTTACCAGGGAGCAACGAGCAGTACTTC. The full variable domain, its missing parts supplied by reference TRBV7-3 and TRBJ2-7, is GAGVSQTPSNKVTEKGKYVELRCDPISGHTALYWYRQSLGQGPEFLIYFQGTGAADDSGLPNDRFFAVRPEGSVSTLKIQRTERGDSAVYLCASSLPGSNEQYFGPGTRLTVT.